The 29 T cell receptor beta chains presented below share a single source sample, sequenced in a study of blood T cell repertoires in COVID-19. Measured with immunoSEQ multiplex PCR; TCRdb has only the in-frame clones, and not every one. The table shows about 500,000 clones, with 89% occurring only once. Sequencing was carried out using peripheral blood. Source of these receptors: a young man with COVID-19, enrolled during active disease.

The chain combines TRBV5-1 with TRBJ2-1; 8 positions agree with TRBD2. From germline, CDR1 is SGHRS and CDR2 YFSETQ. Trimming cost V 4 bases and J 1 base; bases outside gene matches: 4. The CDR3 length is 15 residues. The CDR3 reads CASSQAGESYNEQFF. CDR3 nucleotides: TGCGCCAGCAGCCAAGCGGGGGAATCCTACAATGAGCAGTTCTTC.

The genes are TRBV6-4 and TRBJ2-3; TRBD2 is a possible D gene (6 bases). In germline, CDR1 is MRHNA, CDR2 SNTAGT. V was shortened by 0 bases and J by 1 base, with 11 bases between the two germline ends. The CDR3 loop spans 16 amino acids. CDR3: CASSDSTGGGTDTQYF. CDR3 DNA sequence: TGTGCCAGCAGTGACTCGACTGGCGGGGGCACAGATACGCAGTATTTT.

This clone was detected only a few times. The chain recombines TRBV30 with TRBJ1-3; D not resolved. CDR1 is GTSNPN and CDR2 is SVGIG in the germline V gene (reference sequence). There are 18 residues in the CDR3. V was pared by 3 bases and J by 3 bases, with 24 bases between. CDR3 amino acids: CAWSAVRTHLTHGNTIYF. CDR3 bases: TGTGCCTGGAGCGCCGTCAGGACTCACTTAACCCATGGAAACACCATATATTTT.

This clone was seen once. The chain links TRBV18 to TRBJ1-1, with 7 bases fitting TRBD1. The CDR3 has 15 amino acids. The germline CDR1 and CDR2 sequences are KGHSH and LQKENI. With 8 bases clipped from V and 1 base from J, the junction kept 10 bases outside the gene matches. CDR3 nucleotides: TGTGCCAGCGCAAGACAGGGCCTCTGGAACACTGAAGCTTTCTTT. Residues: CASARQGLWNTEAFF. Drawing the rest from reference TRBV18 and TRBJ1-1, the complete variable domain is NAGVMQNPRHLVRRRGQEARLRCSPMKGHSHVYWYRQLPEEGLKFMVYLQKENIIDESGMPKERFSAEFPKEGPSILRIQQVVRGDSAAYFCASARQGLWNTEAFFGQGTRLTVV.

The gene calls are TRBV2 and TRBJ2-5, with D possibly being TRBD1 (5 bases). The CDR3 is 15 amino acids. CDR1 SNHLY and CDR2 FYNNEI come from the germline V gene. V lost 0 bases, J lost 5 bases, and 13 bases lay in between. CDR3 loop: CASSEARQGGETQYF. As DNA, the CDR3 is TGTGCCAGCAGTGAAGCAAGGCAGGGCGGTGAGACCCAGTACTTC.

This chain connects TRBV25-1 to TRBJ2-3; 14 nucleotides match TRBD2. Losses at the gene ends were 4 bases for V and 1 base for J; bases not matched to a gene: 7. The CDR3 is 18 residues long. Germline V gene lookup returns CDR1 MGHDK and CDR2 SYGVNS. The CDR3 reads CASSAQTSGRGRTDTQYF. CDR3 in DNA: TGTGCCAGCAGTGCTCAGACTAGCGGGAGGGGGCGCACAGATACGCAGTATTTT.

This clone was seen just once. This chain links TRBV6-1 with TRBJ1-2; D gene unclear. V shed 3 bases and J shed 2 bases, with 7 bases lying between them. Per the germline V gene, CDR1 is MNHNS and CDR2 is SASEGT. The CDR3 runs 13 residues. The CDR3 here is CASSEEVNYGYTF. As DNA, the CDR3 is TGTGCCAGCAGTGAGGAGGTAAACTATGGCTACACCTTC.

V gene TRBV5-1 combines with J gene TRBJ1-1; D gene unclear. The V gene lost 0 bases and the J gene lost 1 base, with 10 bases spanning the gap. This CDR3 contains 15 residues. From germline, CDR1 is SGHRS and CDR2 YFSETQ. The CDR3 spells CASSLVWQENTEAFF. CDR3 nucleotide sequence: TGCGCCAGCAGCTTGGTGTGGCAGGAGAACACTGAAGCTTTCTTT.

This sequence joins TRBV28 and TRBJ2-7; D might be TRBD1 (6 bases). Trimming left V 6 bases short and J 4 bases short, with 10 bases between. The V gene's germline CDR1 is MDHEN and CDR2 SYDVKM. The length of the CDR3 is 12 residues. CDR3 in amino acids: CASSYRDYEQYF. Here the CDR3 DNA reads TGTGCCAGCAGCTACAGGGATTACGAGCAGTACTTC.

This clone was observed a handful of times. CDR3 bases: TGTGCCAGTAGTATAGATCTGGCCGGGTTACGGGGCTACACCTTC. Its translation is CASSIDLAGLRGYTF. This sequence joins TRBV19 and TRBJ1-2; D gene ambiguous. The V and J ends lost 0 bases and 8 bases respectively, with 16 bases between them. CDR3 length: 15 residues. CDR1 is LNHDA, CDR2 SQIVND, per germline (reference sequence).

The V gene is TRBV7-9, the J gene TRBJ1-6; possibly TRBD1 for D (5 bases). V was clipped by 1 base and J by 5 bases, with 9 bases between them. Germline V CDR1 and CDR2: SEHNR, FQNEAQ (reference sequence). The CDR3 contains 15 residues. The CDR3 protein is CASSLGGTHNSPLHF. In DNA, the CDR3 is TGTGCCAGCAGCTTAGGCGGGACCCATAATTCACCCCTCCACTTT.

The rearrangement joins TRBV5-4 to TRBJ2-4, with 8 bases matching TRBD1. Germline CDR1 reads SGHNT; CDR2 reads YYREEE (reference sequence). The CDR3 has 16 residues. The J segment lost 0 bases and the V segment lost 4 bases, leaving 6 bases of the junction unmatched. The DNA for the CDR3 is TGTGCCAGCAGCCCGCGACAGGGGATAGCCAAAAACATTCAGTACTTC. As protein: CASSPRQGIAKNIQYF.

This chain joins TRBV13 and TRBJ2-3, with 10 bases lining up with TRBD2. CDR1 and CDR2 from the germline V gene are PRHDT and FYEKMQ (reference sequence). Losses at the gene ends were 2 bases for V and 4 bases for J; bases not matched to a gene: 6. The CDR3 has 16 residues. The CDR3 sequence is CASSLLIAGGPDTQYF. The CDR3 DNA follows: TGTGCCAGCAGCTTACTAATAGCGGGGGGTCCAGATACGCAGTATTTT.

This clone was detected only once. V gene TRBV29-1 combines with J gene TRBJ2-3; D may be TRBD1 (6 bases). The V end was cut by 6 bases, the J end by 0 bases, with 16 bases between. From germline, CDR1 is SQVTM and CDR2 ANQGSEA. The CDR3 consists of 15 residues. The CDR3 DNA reads as TGCAGCGTCGACAGGACAGTATCTAGCACAGATACGCAGTATTTT. As protein: CSVDRTVSSTDTQYF.

The rearrangement links TRBV24-1 to TRBJ2-4; 9 bases line up with TRBD1. Germline values: CDR1 KGHDR, CDR2 SFDVKD. The V gene end was trimmed by 7 bases and the J gene end by 8 bases; junction bases not matched to a gene: 5. This CDR3 is 13 amino acids long. The CDR3 nucleotides are TGTGCCACCAGCCGGACAGGGGTAGACATTCAGTACTTC. It is translated as CATSRTGVDIQYF.

The chain has TRBV24-1 and TRBJ2-1; tentatively, D is TRBD1 (6 bases). The CDR3 contains 16 residues. Between the trimmed V and J ends, which lost 2 bases and 3 bases, there was a span of 13 bases. Germline assignment: CDR1 KGHDR and CDR2 SFDVKD. CDR3 nucleotides: TGTGCCACCAGTGATTCAGGGGAGTTACACTACAATGAGCAGTTCTTC. Its protein product is CATSDSGELHYNEQFF.

V is TRBV11-3 and J is TRBJ2-7; a possible D gene is TRBD2 (5 bases). This CDR3 is 13 amino acids long. Germline CDR1 and CDR2: SGHNT and YENEEA. Trimming removed 3 bases at V and 2 bases at J, with 8 bases between. DNA for the CDR3: TGTGCCAGCAGCTTGGAGGCCCCCTACGAGCAGTACTTC. It translates to CASSLEAPYEQYF.

The V and J genes are TRBV5-1 and TRBJ2-2; 11 bases agree with TRBD2. The CDR3 is made up of 15 amino acids. With V trimmed by 4 bases and J by 6 bases, 5 bases remained unmatched. Germline CDR1 SGHRS, CDR2 YFSETQ. CDR3 residues: CASSLIAGGPGELFF. DNA for the CDR3: TGCGCCAGCAGCCTTATAGCGGGGGGGCCCGGGGAGCTGTTTTTT.

The genes are TRBV5-1 and TRBJ2-1; 12 positions match TRBD2. The J segment lost 0 bases and the V segment lost 4 bases, leaving 14 bases of the junction unmatched. Germline values: CDR1 SGHRS, CDR2 YFSETQ. The CDR3 spans 20 residues. The CDR3, as DNA: TGCGCCAGCAGCCCCCGGGCGGGACTAGCGGGTCCCAGCTCCTACAATGAGCAGTTCTTC. Its protein is CASSPRAGLAGPSSYNEQFF.

V is TRBV6-5 and J is TRBJ2-5, with 7 bases aligning to TRBD1. CDR3 length: 14 residues. V lost 5 bases to trimming and J lost 2 bases; unmatched junction nucleotides: 5. The V gene's germline CDR1 is MNHEY and CDR2 SVGAGI. CDR3 in DNA: TGTGCCAGCAGTAAGGGACAGTCACAAGAGACCCAGTACTTC. It is translated as CASSKGQSQETQYF.

This clone appeared a few times. The V call is TRBV12-3 or TRBV12-4, the J call TRBJ2-3, with D maybe TRBD1 (6 bases). V lost 8 bases and J lost 8, with 17 bases in between. This CDR3 is 13 amino acids long. Written as DNA, the CDR3 is TGTGCCAGCGGCCCTACAGGGTCCCCTACGCAGTATTTT. Translated, it gives CASGPTGSPTQYF.

The CDR3 protein is CASSLSGLRAAYEQYF. In DNA form, the CDR3 reads TGCGCCAGCAGCTTAAGCGGACTCAGAGCGGCCTACGAGCAGTACTTC. V usage is TRBV5-1 and J usage is TRBJ2-7, with D perhaps TRBD2 (5 bases). Between the trimmed V and J ends, which lost 2 bases and 2 bases, there was a span of 17 bases. Germline lookup yields CDR1 SGHRS and CDR2 YFSETQ. The CDR3 has 16 amino acids.

This sequence joins TRBV28 and TRBJ1-3; D is undetermined. The CDR3 is 14 amino acids. Germline V gene lookup returns CDR1 MDHEN and CDR2 SYDVKM. The germline V and J ends were trimmed by 3 bases and 4 bases, with 10 bases remaining between them. As DNA, the CDR3 is TGTGCCAGCAGTTTGGGAGGGTTCGGAAACACCATATATTTT. It encodes CASSLGGFGNTIYF.

This chain joins TRBV7-2 and TRBJ2-5; D perhaps matches TRBD2 (5 bases). Looked up from germline, CDR1 is SGHTA and CDR2 is FQGNSA. V lost 1 base to trimming and J lost 9 bases, with 18 bases between them. The CDR3 runs 15 residues. CDR3 protein: CASSLEVKRGIAQYF. Written as DNA, the CDR3 is TGTGCCAGCAGCTTAGAAGTTAAACGGGGTATTGCCCAGTACTTC.

The chain couples TRBV5-4 to TRBJ2-7; 7 nucleotides agree with TRBD1. J lost 4 bases, V lost 3 bases, and 4 bases had no gene match. CDR1 is SGHNT, CDR2 YYREEE, per germline (reference sequence). The CDR3 spans 13 residues. The CDR3 loop is CASSSGQQYEQYF. CDR3 nucleotide sequence: TGTGCCAGCAGCTCGGGACAGCAATACGAGCAGTACTTC.

The gene calls are TRBV19 and TRBJ1-6, with 8 bases matching TRBD1. Germline V gene data show CDR1 as LNHDA and CDR2 as SQIVND (reference sequence). V lost 6 bases, J lost 9 bases, and 19 bases stayed unmatched. The CDR3 length is 18 residues. CDR3 amino acids: CASSKPDRASLLGSPLHF. CDR3 DNA sequence: TGTGCCAGTAGCAAGCCGGACAGGGCAAGCTTACTTGGTTCACCCCTCCACTTT.

To note about this clone: Germline is not matched at one junction end, which may reflect a read error. In nucleotides, the CDR3 is TGTGCTAGCAGGCCGGGACAGGGGGCGAACACCGGGGAGCTGTTTTTT. Translating it yields CASRPGQGANTGELFF. The rearrangement uses TRBV7-7 and TRBJ2-2, with TRBD1 matching 11 bases. The CDR3 totals 16 residues. In germline, CDR1 is SSHAT, CDR2 FNYEAQ (reference sequence).

The J gene is TRBJ2-3, the V gene TRBV19; 10 bases agree with TRBD1. The V and J ends lost 6 bases and 3 bases, in that order; junction bases with no gene match: 6. Germline loops: CDR1 LNHDA, CDR2 SQIVND (reference sequence). The length of the CDR3 is 15 residues. The CDR3 nucleotides read TGTGCCAGTAGCATCGACAGGGGGCGAACAGATACGCAGTATTTT. This sequence encodes CASSIDRGRTDTQYF.

The chain recombines TRBV11-3 with TRBJ1-1; D remains unclear. Deletions cut 0 bases from V and 5 bases from J, with 7 bases between. CDR1 is SGHNT and CDR2 is YENEEA in the germline V gene. The CDR3 loop spans 13 amino acids. Here the CDR3 DNA reads TGTGCCAGCAGCTTAGAAGTCCAGACTGAAGCTTTCTTT. It translates to CASSLEVQTEAFF.